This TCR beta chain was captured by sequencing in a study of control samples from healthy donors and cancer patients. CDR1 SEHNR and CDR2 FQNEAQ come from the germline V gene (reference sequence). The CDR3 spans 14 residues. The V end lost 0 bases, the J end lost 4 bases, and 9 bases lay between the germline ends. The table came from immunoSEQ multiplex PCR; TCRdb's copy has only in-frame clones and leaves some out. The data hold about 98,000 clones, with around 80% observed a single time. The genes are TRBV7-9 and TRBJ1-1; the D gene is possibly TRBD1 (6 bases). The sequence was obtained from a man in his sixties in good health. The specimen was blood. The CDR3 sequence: CASSLAQGGTEAFF. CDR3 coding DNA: TGTGCCAGCAGCTTAGCACAGGGAGGCACTGAAGCTTTCTTT.